The 5 T cell receptor beta chains in this list originate from one sample, sequenced in a study of Graves' ophthalmopathy and Graves' hyperthyroidism. Beta-chain TCR CDR3 regions were amplified from RNA transcripts. The workflow started with a first-round RT-PCR run with HTBI primers and then moved on to a second-round multiplex PCR. TCRdb re-called the multiplex PCR reads with MiXCR, one entry per CDR3 protein. The top ten hold roughly 1.5% of the sample, which has 350,000 to 400,000 distinct CDR3 sequences, around 19% seen once. Material: peripheral blood. The receptors shown here come from a woman aged 18 to 35 with Graves' ophthalmopathy.

This clonotype was counted at least ten times. The chain recombines TRBV12-3 or TRBV12-4 with TRBJ1-2, with D possibly TRBD1 on 6 matching bases. V dropped 5 bases and J dropped 6 bases, with 19 bases sitting between them. The CDR3 covers 15 residues. The DNA for the CDR3 is TGTGCCAGCAGTGACCCCGGACAGCTTAAAGATGGCTACACCTTC. Translated: CASSDPGQLKDGYTF.

This clonotype was picked up many times. The chain uses TRBV6-2 or TRBV6-3 and TRBJ2-1; D unresolved. V was pared by 4 bases and J by 5 bases, with 12 bases between. CDR1 and CDR2 (germline): MNHEY, SVGEGT. This CDR3 contains 14 residues. DNA for the CDR3: TGTGCCAGCAGTTTGGGTGGGAACAACAATGAGCAGTTCTTC. Protein: CASSLGGNNNEQFF.

This clonotype was recorded at least ten times. The gene calls are TRBV7-9 and TRBJ2-1, with D perhaps assigned TRBD1 or TRBD2 (7 bases each). Trimming shortened V by 2 bases and J by 7 bases, and 15 bases separated the two germline ends. The CDR3 runs 15 residues. Germline loops: CDR1 SEHNR, CDR2 FQNEAQ (reference sequence). CDR3 sequence: CASSLRGAGGNEQFF. Here the CDR3 DNA reads TGTGCCAGCAGCTTACGGGGGGCAGGGGGAAATGAGCAGTTCTTC.

At least ten counts were recorded for this clonotype. The rearrangement links TRBV12-3 or TRBV12-4 to TRBJ2-7; TRBD1 matches 8 bases. The CDR3 spans 14 residues. Trimming removed 3 bases from V and 3 bases from J; junction bases left unmatched: 4. The CDR3 DNA reads TGTGCCAGCAGTTTTGAACAGGGGGTCTACGAGCAGTACTTC. Its translation: CASSFEQGVYEQYF.

The V and J genes are TRBV24-1 and TRBJ1-1; D call uncertain. Per the germline V gene, CDR1 is KGHDR and CDR2 is SFDVKD. V lost 2 bases to trimming and J lost 1 base, with 4 bases between them. CDR3 size: 13 residues. The DNA of the CDR3 is TGTGCCACCAGTGATTGGACGAACACTGAAGCTTTCTTT. It codes for CATSDWTNTEAFF.